This is a list of T cell receptor beta chains from one sample in a study of blood T cell repertoires in COVID-19. Produced via immunoSEQ multiplex PCR; TCRdb's table is partial and in-frame only. The table records approximately 210,000 clones, around 88% of them present only once. The sample consisted of peripheral blood. The source of these receptors is a man aged 50 or older with active or convalescent COVID-19. Each CDR3 is given with its conserved first and last residue. A D gene is named only where the DNA matches it firmly. Clone size is shown for a subset of rows, as once, few, many or a class of expanded clone.

clone_size d_call j_call v_call cdr3_aa cdr3_nt
NA TRBD2 TRBJ2-1 TRBV11-2 CASSSTSGGYNEQFF TGTGCCAGCAGCTCGACTAGCGGGGGGTACAATGAGCAGTTCTTC
NA NA TRBJ2-3 TRBV3-1/TRBV3-2 CASSQDMNRERQYF TGTGCCAGCAGCCAAGATATGAACCGGGAGAGGCAGTATTTT
once TRBD1 TRBJ2-1 TRBV2 CASSVWTGGYNEQFF TGTGCCAGCAGTGTTTGGACAGGGGGTTACAATGAGCAGTTCTTC
NA TRBD1 TRBJ2-7 TRBV7-8 CASSSLTALGQGGNEQYF TGTGCCAGCAGCTCGTTGACAGCACTGGGACAGGGGGGTAACGAGCAGTACTTC
NA TRBD2 TRBJ2-5 TRBV6-5 CASSYSGLATEAQYF TGTGCCAGCAGTTACTCTGGACTAGCGACCGAGGCCCAGTACTTC
few TRBD2 TRBJ2-3 TRBV15 CATSRELAGADTQYF TGTGCCACCAGCAGAGAACTAGCGGGAGCAGATACGCAGTATTTT
NA TRBD1 TRBJ1-5 TRBV19 CASSTGTGGNQPQHF TGTGCCAGTAGTACCGGGACAGGGGGTAATCAGCCCCAGCATTTT
once TRBD1 TRBJ1-5 TRBV28 CASSPPRTGNQPQHF TGTGCCAGCAGTCCACCCAGGACAGGGAATCAGCCCCAGCATTTT
few NA TRBJ1-1 TRBV4-2 CASSQDRVRAFF TGTGCCAGCAGCCAAGACAGGGTTCGAGCTTTCTTT
NA NA TRBJ1-4 TRBV3-1/TRBV3-2 CASSIQGTGNEKLFF TGTGCCAGCAGCATACAGGGTACTGGTAATGAAAAACTGTTTTTT
NA TRBD2 TRBJ2-5 TRBV30 CAWSFAGGGETQYF TGTGCCTGGAGCTTTGCGGGGGGAGGCGAGACCCAGTACTTC
once NA TRBJ1-2 TRBV28 CASSTQGLTNYGYTF TGTGCCAGCAGTACACAGGGTCTAACTAACTATGGCTACACCTTC
NA TRBD1 TRBJ1-2 TRBV19 CASSIGNPGQGLGYTF TGTGCCAGTAGTATAGGGAACCCGGGACAGGGGCTTGGCTACACCTTC
NA TRBD1 TRBJ1-4 TRBV3-1/TRBV3-2 CASSPWTGGDLFF TGTGCCAGCAGCCCTTGGACAGGGGGCGACCTGTTTTTT
NA NA TRBJ1-1 TRBV15 CATSRDTSFTEAFF TGTGCCACCAGCAGAGATACGAGTTTCACTGAAGCTTTCTTT
once TRBD2 TRBJ2-3 TRBV9 CASSVAPLAGGRTDTQYF TGTGCCAGCAGCGTAGCCCCTTTGGCGGGAGGGCGGACAGATACGCAGTATTTT
NA TRBD1 TRBJ1-2 TRBV4-3 CASSQDLRQGGGYTF TGCGCCAGCAGCCAAGATCTCCGACAGGGTGGCGGCTACACCTTC